Described below is a single TCR beta chain sequence and its context. Antigen specificity is unknown. This table comes from immunoSEQ multiplex PCR, and its TCRdb copy is limited to in-frame clones, with some not included. Of about 100,000 clones in the sample, roughly 90% were seen once. This entry comes from a study of graft-versus-host responses after intestinal transplantation. Points from the study as a whole: Analysis identified GvH clones in recipient marrow, with some appearing first in ileum or blood.

Trimming left V 1 base short and J 8 bases short, with 12 bases between. CDR1 is MGHDK, CDR2 SYGVNS, per germline. The CDR3 runs to 14 residues. The specimen was unstimulated CD4+ T cells sorted from spleen or lymph node cells, collected before transplant. The clonotype originates from a human donor who was the organ donor for an intestinal transplant. The chain has TRBV25-1 and TRBJ2-1, with no clear D. The CDR3 DNA sequence: TGTGCCAGCAGTGAATTGAAGGAGAACCATGAGCAGTTCTTC. It yields the protein CASSELKENHEQFF.